The entry below gives a single TCR beta chain sequence along with its context. Its antigen is unidentified. Sequenced by immunoSEQ multiplex PCR; TCRdb stores in-frame clones only, minus some. This table has 90,000 to 100,000 clones, around nine tenths appearing once. Blood got drawn at baseline, again on cycle 4 day 1, and then on cycle 7 day 1. Per the germline V gene, CDR1 is SGHTA and CDR2 is FQGNSA. V was pared by 2 bases and J by 3 bases, with 11 bases between. The CDR3 sequence is 15 residues long. The data stem from a study of OX40 agonist ivuxolimab in advanced cancers. Study-wide context: Patients were roughly 83% male with ages about 23 to 79, mean around 58. General study findings and limits: At 0.1 to 3.0 mg/kg and by week 6, CD4+ and CD8+ T cells in the blood had expanded clonally.

The clonotype comes from an adult with an advanced solid tumor such as melanoma, head and neck, liver or kidney cancer. The sample here was CD4+ or CD8+ T cells sorted from blood, taken in a trial of the OX40 agonist ivuxolimab. The chain links TRBV7-2 to TRBJ1-5, with D perhaps TRBD1 (6 bases). In DNA, the CDR3 is TGTGCCAGCAGCTTAACAGGGCTAACCAATCAGCCCCAGCATTTT. This codes for CASSLTGLTNQPQHF.